This TCR beta chain was retrieved from a study of identifying expanded T cells in peripheral blood. As for this clone: The antigen is unknown.

CDR1 and CDR2 (germline): MNHNS, SASEGT. This CDR3 has 14 amino acids. V was pared by 2 bases and J by 2 bases, with 10 bases between. Profiled with immunoSEQ multiplex PCR; TCRdb holds only in-frame clones, not every one. The sample holds approximately 92,000 clones, 85% seen once. General study results and limits: Across healthy donors, higher total template counts meant significantly greater approximately two-week count variance. Differentially abundant clones: roughly 1.2 between replicates, 16.4 at about 13 days, 18 to 20 at four.

V and J are TRBV6-1 and TRBJ2-7; the D gene is possibly TRBD1 (5 bases). The sequenced sample was blood. This clonotype originated in a person between 18 and 75 years old in good health. The CDR3 DNA reads as TGTGCCAGCAGTGAACAGGTGACAGCCTACGAGCAGTACTTC. Its protein product is CASSEQVTAYEQYF.